Below, one T cell receptor (beta chain) is given with its context. Its antigen is undetermined. Antigen-specific CD4+ T cells were expanded (with viral peptide pools) by the ViraFEST assay ahead of sequencing. Researchers isolated CD4+ T cells once less than twelve days of culture had elapsed. Vaccine recipients, nucleocapsid antibody negative, had no prior SARS-CoV-2 infection. Per germline, CDR1 DFQATT and CDR2 SNEGSKA (reference sequence). The length of the CDR3 is 15 residues. J gave up 0 bases and V 3 bases, and 5 bases lay outside the gene matches. Data came from immunoSEQ multiplex PCR; TCRdb stores just in-frame clones and leaves some out. The sample includes tens of thousands of clones, over 70% of them seen just once. The record originates from a study of vaccination effects on CD4 cells after COVID-19.

The sample consisted of CD4+ T cells from PBMCs cultured with HCoV-OC43 spike peptides, taken before COVID-19 vaccination. Indicated subset: HCoV-OC43 spike overlapping peptide pool stimulation. The source of this sequence is a human donor who received a COVID-19 vaccine. The rearrangement joins TRBV20-1 to TRBJ1-5; 7 positions match TRBD1. The CDR3 spells CSASTGTVSNQPQHF. In nucleotides, the CDR3 is TGCAGTGCTAGTACTGGGACAGTTAGCAATCAGCCCCAGCATTTT.